The entry below gives a single T cell receptor beta chain sequence along with its context. Germline V gene data show CDR1 as GTSNPN and CDR2 as SVGIG (reference sequence). The CDR3 is 13 amino acids. Trimming stripped 5 bases from V and 1 base from J, with 11 bases between. These data come from a study of blood T cell repertoires in COVID-19. The repertoire was sequenced with immunoSEQ multiplex PCR; TCRdb's copy has only in-frame clones and lacks some. The table shows roughly 260,000 clones, with 90% occurring only once. V gene TRBV30 combines with J gene TRBJ1-2; D possibly corresponds to TRBD1 (6 bases). The sample consisted of peripheral blood. This clonotype was obtained from a woman in her forties with acute or convalescent COVID-19. The CDR3, as DNA: TGTGCCTGGGGGGCAGGGGATAACTATGGCTACACCTTC. This codes for CAWGAGDNYGYTF. Looking up the rest from reference TRBV30 and TRBJ1-2 gives the full variable domain: SQTIHQWPATLVQPVGSPLSLECTVEGTSNPNLYWYRQAAGRGLQLLFYSVGIGQISSEVPQNLSASRPQDRQFILSSKKLLLSDSGFYLCAWGAGDNYGYTFGSGTRLTVV.